Each of the 9 T cell receptor beta chains below was sequenced from the same sample in a study of human T cells and chemical hapten exposure. In TCRdb, the RACE reads were re-called with MiXCR into one record per CDR3 protein. This table has just over 90,000 distinct CDR3 sequences, approximately 10% appearing once. Sample time point: healthy volunteer bleed at 2 weeks. Researchers extracted total RNA from unfractionated whole blood. Sequenced material: whole blood. Receptor source: a female donor in good health. Some clones in this sample may be carry-over from other donors' samples.

This clonotype showed up many times. V usage is TRBV20-1 and J usage is TRBJ2-7, with 14 bases that match TRBD2. Germline trimming cut 4 bases from V and 3 bases from J; bases unmatched to any gene: 5. Germline-derived CDR1 and CDR2 are DFQATT and SNEGSKA (reference sequence). This CDR3 has 15 residues. This CDR3 reads CSANPGTSGSYEQYF. In DNA, the CDR3 is TGCAGTGCTAATCCTGGGACTAGCGGGAGCTACGAGCAGTACTTC.

This clonotype was detected only a few times. The rearrangement joins TRBV30 to TRBJ2-7, with D perhaps matching TRBD1 (5 bases). Germline V lookup: CDR1 GTSNPN, CDR2 SVGIG (reference sequence). The CDR3 extends over 15 amino acids. V lost 2 bases, J lost 0 bases, and 14 bases lay in between. CDR3 coding DNA: TGTGCCTGGAGTTGGGGTAGGGGCCGCTCCTACGAGCAGTACTTC. Protein product: CAWSWGRGRSYEQYF.

This clonotype occurred a few times. The chain carries TRBV12-3 or TRBV12-4 and TRBJ2-7; 9 nucleotides align to TRBD2. The CDR3 covers 15 residues. With 3 bases clipped from V and 4 bases from J, the junction kept 7 bases outside the gene matches. CDR3 coding DNA: TGTGCCAGCAGTTTTTTTGCGGGAGGGGGATACGAGCAGTACTTC. Amino acids: CASSFFAGGGYEQYF.

This clonotype appeared many times. The V gene is TRBV7-9, the J gene TRBJ2-3, with TRBD2 as a possible D gene (5 bases). Germline CDR1 and CDR2: SEHNR and FQNEAQ (reference sequence). Between the trimmed V and J ends, which lost 5 bases and 2 bases, there was a span of 11 bases. The CDR3 runs to 14 residues. CDR3 in amino acids: CASSPPADTDTQYF. The CDR3 DNA is TGTGCCAGCAGCCCCCCAGCGGACACAGATACGCAGTATTTT.

The gene calls are TRBV5-1 and TRBJ2-1, with 9 bases identical to TRBD1. Germline V gene sequence: CDR1 SGHRS, CDR2 YFSETQ. V was pared by 4 bases and J by 3 bases, with 11 bases of the junction left unmatched. The CDR3 sequence is 17 residues long. The CDR3 bases are TGCGCCAGCAGCGCCGGACAGGGGAATAGGATCTACAATGAGCAGTTCTTC. This gives the protein CASSAGQGNRIYNEQFF.

The V and J genes are TRBV7-3 and TRBJ2-5; TRBD1 aligns across 7 bases. Germline-derived CDR1 and CDR2 are SGHTA and FQGTGA. After removal of 5 bases from V and 2 bases from J, the junction contained 5 bases not matched to a gene. The CDR3 loop spans 14 amino acids. The CDR3 region has the DNA TGTGCCAGCAGCCCCGGGACAGATCAAGAGACCCAGTACTTC. Encoded protein: CASSPGTDQETQYF. Full variable domain (rest looked up from reference TRBV7-3 and TRBJ2-5): GAGVSQTPSNKVTEKGKYVELRCDPISGHTALYWYRQSLGQGPEFLIYFQGTGAADDSGLPNDRFFAVRPEGSVSTLKIQRTERGDSAVYLCASSPGTDQETQYFGPGTRLLVL.

This clonotype was seen a few times. The chain has TRBV6-6 and TRBJ2-7, with 7 positions matching TRBD1. Germline values: CDR1 MNHNY, CDR2 SVGAGI (reference sequence). V shed 1 base and J 5 bases; nucleotides not matched to a gene: 8. The CDR3 length is 15 residues. Here the CDR3 DNA reads TGTGCCAGCAGTTACTTAGGACAGGTTGGCCACGAGCAGTACTTC. The encoded protein is CASSYLGQVGHEQYF.

Only a few counts were recorded for this clonotype. The chain recombines TRBV7-2 with TRBJ1-5; 8 nucleotides line up with TRBD1. J lost 6 bases, V lost 5 bases, and 3 bases had no gene match. CDR3 length: 13 residues. The germline V gene encodes CDR1 SGHTA and CDR2 FQGNSA. The DNA of the CDR3 is TGTGCCAGCAGCGGAGACAGGGGTCAGCCCCAGCATTTT. It is translated as CASSGDRGQPQHF. Variable domain in full (rest from reference TRBV7-2 and TRBJ1-5): GAGVSQSPSNKVTEKGKDVELRCDPISGHTALYWYRQSLGQGLEFLIYFQGNSAPDKSGLPSDRFSAERTGGSVSTLTIQRTQQEDSAVYLCASSGDRGQPQHFGDGTRLSIL.

The table lists this clonotype with a few counts. This chain links TRBV12-3 or TRBV12-4 with TRBJ1-6; D call uncertain. This CDR3 is 14 amino acids long. V lost 2 bases, J lost 7 bases, and 9 bases lay in between. The CDR3 bases are TGTGCCAGCAGTTTATCAGGAGGCAATTCACCCCTCCACTTT. Amino acid sequence: CASSLSGGNSPLHF.